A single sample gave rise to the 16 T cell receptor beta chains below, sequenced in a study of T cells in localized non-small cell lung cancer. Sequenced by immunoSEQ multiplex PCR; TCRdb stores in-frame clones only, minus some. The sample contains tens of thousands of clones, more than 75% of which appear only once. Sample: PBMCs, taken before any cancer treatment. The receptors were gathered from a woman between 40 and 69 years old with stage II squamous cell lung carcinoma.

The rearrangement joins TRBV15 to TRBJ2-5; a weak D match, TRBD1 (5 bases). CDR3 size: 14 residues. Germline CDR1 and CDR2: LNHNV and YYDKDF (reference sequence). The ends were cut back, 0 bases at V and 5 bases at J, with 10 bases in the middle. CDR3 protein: CATSRDKGLETQYF. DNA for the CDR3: TGTGCCACCAGCAGAGATAAGGGGTTGGAGACCCAGTACTTC.

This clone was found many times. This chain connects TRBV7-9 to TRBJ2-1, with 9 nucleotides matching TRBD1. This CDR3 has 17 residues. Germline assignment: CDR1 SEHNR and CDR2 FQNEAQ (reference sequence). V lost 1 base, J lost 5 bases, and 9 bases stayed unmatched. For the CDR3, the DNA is TGTGCCAGCAGCTTAGTCTCACAGGGGGCAAGGGACAATGAGCAGTTCTTC. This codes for CASSLVSQGARDNEQFF.

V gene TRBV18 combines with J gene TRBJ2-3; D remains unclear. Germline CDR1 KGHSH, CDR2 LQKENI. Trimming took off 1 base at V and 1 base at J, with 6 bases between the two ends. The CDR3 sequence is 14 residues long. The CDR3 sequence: CASSPLQGTDTQYF. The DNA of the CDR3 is TGTGCCAGCTCACCACTCCAGGGCACAGATACGCAGTATTTT.

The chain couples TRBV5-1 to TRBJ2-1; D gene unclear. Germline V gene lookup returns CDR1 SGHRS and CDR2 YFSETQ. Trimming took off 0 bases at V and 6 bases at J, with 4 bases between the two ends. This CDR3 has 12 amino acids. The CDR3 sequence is CASSLDLNEQFF. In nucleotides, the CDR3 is TGCGCCAGCAGCTTGGACCTCAATGAGCAGTTCTTC.

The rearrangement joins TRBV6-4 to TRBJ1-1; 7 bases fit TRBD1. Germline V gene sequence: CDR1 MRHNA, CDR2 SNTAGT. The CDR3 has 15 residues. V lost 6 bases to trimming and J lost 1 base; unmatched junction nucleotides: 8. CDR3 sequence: CASSTGDSWNTEAFF. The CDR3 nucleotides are TGTGCCAGCAGCACCGGGGACAGTTGGAACACTGAAGCTTTCTTT.

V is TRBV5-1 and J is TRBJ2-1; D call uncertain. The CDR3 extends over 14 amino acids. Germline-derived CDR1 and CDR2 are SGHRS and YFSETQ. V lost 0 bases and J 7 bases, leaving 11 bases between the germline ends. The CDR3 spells CASSLGAELNEQFF. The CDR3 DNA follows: TGCGCCAGCAGCTTGGGCGCTGAGCTGAATGAGCAGTTCTTC.

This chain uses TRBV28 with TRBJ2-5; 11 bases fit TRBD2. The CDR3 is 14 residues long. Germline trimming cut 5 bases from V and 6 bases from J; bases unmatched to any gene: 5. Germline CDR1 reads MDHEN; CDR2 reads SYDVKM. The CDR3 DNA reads TGTGCCAGCAGTGCACCTAGCGGGGGGAAGACCCAGTACTTC. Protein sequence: CASSAPSGGKTQYF.

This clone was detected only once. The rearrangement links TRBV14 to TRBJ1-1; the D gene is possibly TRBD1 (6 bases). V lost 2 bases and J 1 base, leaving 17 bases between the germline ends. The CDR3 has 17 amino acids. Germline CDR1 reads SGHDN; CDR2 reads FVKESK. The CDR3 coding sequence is TGTGCCAGCAGCCAATTATGGGCAGGGGCGCCGAACACTGAAGCTTTCTTT. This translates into CASSQLWAGAPNTEAFF. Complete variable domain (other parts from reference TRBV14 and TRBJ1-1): EAGVTQFPSHSVIEKGQTVTLRCDPISGHDNLYWYRRVMGKEIKFLLHFVKESKQDESGMPNNRFLAERTGGTYSTLKVQPAELEDSGVYFCASSQLWAGAPNTEAFFGQGTRLTVV.

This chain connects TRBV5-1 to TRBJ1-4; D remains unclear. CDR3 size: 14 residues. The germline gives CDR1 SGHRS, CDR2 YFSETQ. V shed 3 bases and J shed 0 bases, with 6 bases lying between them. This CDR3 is CASSSSTTNEKLFF. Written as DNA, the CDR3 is TGCGCCAGCAGCTCGAGCACAACTAATGAAAAACTGTTTTTT.

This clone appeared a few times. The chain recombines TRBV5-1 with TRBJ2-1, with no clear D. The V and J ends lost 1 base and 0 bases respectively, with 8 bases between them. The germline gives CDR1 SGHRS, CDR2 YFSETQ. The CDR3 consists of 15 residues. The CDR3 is CASSLLDGSYNEQFF. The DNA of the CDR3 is TGCGCCAGCAGCTTGTTGGATGGCTCCTACAATGAGCAGTTCTTC.

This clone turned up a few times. This CDR3 reads CASSLVGTGEKLFF. Here the CDR3 DNA reads TGTGCCAGCAGCTTAGTGGGGACAGGAGAAAAACTGTTTTTT. The chain links TRBV13 to TRBJ1-4; 8 bases line up with TRBD1. CDR3 size: 14 residues. The V gene's germline CDR1 is PRHDT and CDR2 FYEKMQ (reference sequence). With V trimmed by 1 base and J by 8 bases, 3 bases remained unmatched.

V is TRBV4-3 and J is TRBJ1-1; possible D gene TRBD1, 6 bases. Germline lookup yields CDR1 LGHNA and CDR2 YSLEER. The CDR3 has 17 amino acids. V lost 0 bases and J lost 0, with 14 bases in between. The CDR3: CASSQERETGMNTEAFF. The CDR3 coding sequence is TGCGCCAGCAGCCAAGAAAGGGAGACAGGAATGAACACTGAAGCTTTCTTT.

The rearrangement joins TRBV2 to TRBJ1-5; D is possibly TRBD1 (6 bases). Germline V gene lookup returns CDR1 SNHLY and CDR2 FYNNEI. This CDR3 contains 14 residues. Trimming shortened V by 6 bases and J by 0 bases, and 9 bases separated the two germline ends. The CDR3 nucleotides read TGTGCCAGCAGGGAGGGGGTTAGCAATCAGCCCCAGCATTTT. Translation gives CASREGVSNQPQHF. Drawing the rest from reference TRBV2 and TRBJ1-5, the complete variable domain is EPEVTQTPSHQVTQMGQEVILRCVPISNHLYFYWYRQILGQKVEFLVSFYNNEISEKSEIFDDQFSVERPDGSNFTLKIRSTKLEDSAMYFCASREGVSNQPQHFGDGTRLSIL.

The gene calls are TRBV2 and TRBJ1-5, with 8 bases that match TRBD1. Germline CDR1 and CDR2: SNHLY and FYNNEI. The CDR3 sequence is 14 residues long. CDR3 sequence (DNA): TGTGGGAGCGGGGGGACAGGTAGAGATCAGCCCCAGCATTTT. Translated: CGSGGTGRDQPQHF.

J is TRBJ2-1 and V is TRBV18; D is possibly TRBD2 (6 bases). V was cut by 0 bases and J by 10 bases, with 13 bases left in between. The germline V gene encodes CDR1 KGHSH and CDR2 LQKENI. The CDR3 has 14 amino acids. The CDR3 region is CASSPPLEGSEQFF. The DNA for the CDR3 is TGTGCCAGCTCACCACCGCTGGAGGGTTCGGAGCAGTTCTTC.

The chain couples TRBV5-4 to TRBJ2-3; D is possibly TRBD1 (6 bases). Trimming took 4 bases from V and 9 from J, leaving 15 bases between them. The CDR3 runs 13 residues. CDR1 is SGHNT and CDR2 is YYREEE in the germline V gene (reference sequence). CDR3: CASSPDRFSTQYF. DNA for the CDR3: TGTGCCAGCAGCCCGGACAGATTTTCCACGCAGTATTTT.